The 26 T cell receptor beta chains presented below share a single source sample, sequenced in a study of cytomegalovirus exposure and HLA in healthy donors. It was with 60 Vbeta and 13 Jbeta primers that the PCR ran. Profiled with immunoSEQ multiplex PCR; TCRdb holds only in-frame clones, not every one. The sample lists 120,000 or so clones, roughly 70% seen once, with nearly 3% in the top ten. Sequenced sample: PBMCs. These receptors all stem from a woman in her thirties or forties in good health and CMV-seropositive.

The chain is built from TRBV7-9 and TRBJ2-1, with 10 bases identical to TRBD1. Germline V CDR1 and CDR2: SEHNR, FQNEAQ (reference sequence). The V segment lost 5 bases and the J segment 8 bases; nucleotides outside the gene matches: 12. The CDR3 contains 16 residues. The CDR3 loop is CASSPEGQGIFDEQFF. The CDR3 DNA sequence: TGTGCCAGCAGCCCAGAGGGACAGGGGATCTTTGATGAGCAGTTCTTC.

The chain combines TRBV5-4 with TRBJ2-7, with TRBD1 identical over 11 bases. The CDR3 loop spans 14 amino acids. After removal of 7 bases from V and 4 bases from J, the junction contained 7 bases not matched to a gene. Germline V CDR1 and CDR2: SGHNT, YYREEE (reference sequence). The chain's CDR3 is CASGRDRGRYEQYF. DNA for the CDR3: TGTGCCAGCGGCCGGGACAGGGGGAGGTACGAGCAGTACTTC.

There are a few counts of this clone. The rearrangement links TRBV11-3 to TRBJ1-2, with TRBD1 matching over 7 bases. The V gene's germline CDR1 is SGHNT and CDR2 YENEEA. The CDR3 loop spans 17 amino acids. V gave up 1 base and J gave up 1 base; unmatched junction bases: 9. CDR3 sequence reads: CASSLGKETGDNYGYTF. CDR3 nucleotides: TGTGCCAGCAGCTTAGGAAAGGAAACAGGGGATAACTATGGCTACACCTTC.

This chain uses TRBV2 with TRBJ2-4; tentative D call: TRBD1 (6 bases). The CDR3 is 16 amino acids. Trimming stripped 5 bases from V and 0 bases from J, with 14 bases between. Per germline, CDR1 SNHLY and CDR2 FYNNEI. The CDR3 loop reads CASSPTGTLAKNIQYF. The CDR3 nucleotides are TGTGCCAGCAGTCCGACAGGAACTCTAGCCAAAAACATTCAGTACTTC.

The V gene is TRBV27, the J gene TRBJ1-2; the D gene is possibly TRBD1 (5 bases). V dropped 5 bases and J dropped 4 bases, with 20 bases sitting between them. Germline CDR1 MNHEY, CDR2 SMNVEV (reference sequence). The CDR3 is 16 amino acids. The CDR3 is CASSPPLGSGGYGYTF. Written as DNA, the CDR3 is TGTGCCAGCAGTCCCCCCCTTGGGTCGGGGGGCTATGGCTACACCTTC.

The chain couples TRBV5-4 to TRBJ2-1, with D possibly TRBD2 on 5 matching bases. The V gene's germline CDR1 is SGHNT and CDR2 YYREEE (reference sequence). The CDR3 sequence is 13 residues long. Trimming took off 2 bases at V and 5 bases at J, with 8 bases between the two ends. In DNA, the CDR3 is TGTGCCAGCAGCTTCACGGGGAACAATGAGCAGTTCTTC. This codes for CASSFTGNNEQFF.

This rearrangement joins TRBV19 to TRBJ1-4; no clear D. V lost 7 bases to trimming and J lost 0 bases, with 12 bases between them. Germline V gene sequence: CDR1 LNHDA, CDR2 SQIVND (reference sequence). This CDR3 comprises 15 residues. The CDR3 region has the DNA TGTGCCAGTAACGACCCCGGGACAACTAATGAAAAACTGTTTTTT. It translates to CASNDPGTTNEKLFF.

This chain connects TRBV12-5 to TRBJ2-6, with 9 bases that match TRBD1. V shed 7 bases and J 0 bases; nucleotides not matched to a gene: 7. Germline-derived CDR1 and CDR2 are LGHNT and FRNRAP. The CDR3 contains 17 residues. For the CDR3, the DNA is TGTGCTAGTGCCCCGGGACAGGGAGACTCTGGGGCCAACGTCCTGACTTTC. Amino acids: CASAPGQGDSGANVLTF.

This clone showed up just a few times. The gene calls are TRBV9 and TRBJ2-7; TRBD2 matches at 8 bases. Trimming removed 3 bases from V and 0 bases from J; junction bases left unmatched: 2. CDR1 and CDR2 (germline): SGDLS, YYNGEE. The CDR3 consists of 14 residues. The CDR3: CASSAGTSSYEQYF. The CDR3 nucleotides read TGTGCCAGCAGCGCAGGGACTAGCTCCTACGAGCAGTACTTC. Drawing the rest from reference TRBV9 and TRBJ2-7, the complete variable domain is DSGVTQTPKHLITATGQRVTLRCSPRSGDLSVYWYQQSLDQGLQFLIQYYNGEERAKGNILERFSAQQFPDLHSELNLSSLELGDSALYFCASSAGTSSYEQYFGPGTRLTVT.

This clone was observed a few times. The chain links TRBV9 to TRBJ2-1; 8 bases are shared with TRBD1. With V trimmed by 3 bases and J by 1 base, 6 bases remained unmatched. The CDR3 covers 16 residues. The germline gives CDR1 SGDLS, CDR2 YYNGEE. The CDR3 is CASSAGQGLSYNEQFF. CDR3 DNA: TGTGCCAGCAGCGCCGGACAGGGTCTTTCCTACAATGAGCAGTTCTTC.

The chain carries TRBV6-5 and TRBJ1-2; 10 bases are a match to TRBD1. The CDR3 is 13 residues long. Trimming cost V 5 bases and J 8 bases; bases outside gene matches: 5. The germline gives CDR1 MNHEY, CDR2 SVGAGI. As DNA, the CDR3 is TGTGCCAGCAGTGCGGGACAGGGGTACGGCTACACCTTC. It is translated as CASSAGQGYGYTF.

This clone was counted a single time. V and J are TRBV5-1 and TRBJ2-7; D is undetermined. The V gene lost 0 bases and the J gene lost 3 bases, with 10 bases spanning the gap. The CDR3 has 14 residues. Germline values: CDR1 SGHRS, CDR2 YFSETQ. CDR3 amino acids: CASSLGGRDYEQYF. DNA of the CDR3: TGCGCCAGCAGCTTGGGCGGCAGAGACTACGAGCAGTACTTC.

A word on this clone: The junction does not match germline at one end; this may be a read error. The chain employs TRBV6-5 and TRBJ1-2, with a tentative D call TRBD1 (5 bases). The CDR3 loop spans 15 amino acids. The germline CDR1 and CDR2 sequences are MNHEY and SVGAGI. CDR3 residues: CVSSYSMEGNYGYTF. CDR3 sequence (DNA): TGTGTCAGCAGTTACTCGATGGAGGGGAACTATGGCTACACCTTC.

The J gene is TRBJ2-1, the V gene TRBV6-1; 8 positions match TRBD2. CDR1 is MNHNS and CDR2 is SASEGT in the germline V gene. The CDR3 has 14 residues. V dropped 7 bases and J dropped 6; count of bases not matched to a gene: 8. The DNA for the CDR3 is TGTGCCAGCACCCCAGGACTAGCAAGCAATGAGCAGTTCTTC. Translating gives CASTPGLASNEQFF.

The chain employs TRBV25-1 and TRBJ2-6; D is possibly TRBD2 (5 bases). This CDR3 has 16 residues. CDR1 and CDR2 from the germline V gene are MGHDK and SYGVNS. V was cut by 0 bases and J by 0 bases, with 6 bases left in between. CDR3 sequence (DNA): TGTGCCAGCAGTGAATATGGAGGCTCTGGGGCCAACGTCCTGACTTTC. Encoded protein: CASSEYGGSGANVLTF.

The chain combines TRBV7-2 with TRBJ2-7; 9 bases are a match to TRBD1. The V and J ends lost 6 bases and 6 bases, in that order; junction bases with no gene match: 15. CDR3 length equals 16 residues. Looked up from germline, CDR1 is SGHTA and CDR2 is FQGNSA. This chain's CDR3 is CASSSTFGTGSSEQYF. CDR3 nucleotide sequence: TGTGCCAGCAGTTCTACCTTCGGGACAGGGTCGTCCGAGCAGTACTTC.

This chain links TRBV7-2 with TRBJ2-7, with D possibly being TRBD2 (6 bases). CDR3 length: 12 residues. Germline CDR1 SGHTA, CDR2 FQGNSA. Trimming took off 3 bases at V and 5 bases at J, with 8 bases between the two ends. The CDR3 loop reads CASSFRGDEQYF. The CDR3 DNA reads TGTGCCAGCAGCTTTCGCGGGGACGAGCAGTACTTC.

This clone was counted a few times. The same CDR3 also results from other DNA sequences found in this sample. This chain joins TRBV18 and TRBJ1-5; D is perhaps TRBD1 (5 bases). The CDR3 sequence is 16 residues long. Germline V gene data show CDR1 as KGHSH and CDR2 as LQKENI. V was pared by 5 bases and J by 3 bases, with 17 bases between. The CDR3 loop is CASSEWPQGDNQPQHF. DNA for the CDR3: TGTGCCAGCTCAGAATGGCCCCAGGGTGACAATCAGCCCCAGCATTTT.

This clone was observed a handful of times. The CDR3 DNA follows: TGCGCCAGCAGCACTGCCCTAGGGACAGGGGTCCTCGCAACTAATGAAAAACTGTTTTTT. Protein product: CASSTALGTGVLATNEKLFF. The V gene is TRBV5-1, the J gene TRBJ1-4; TRBD1 matches at 10 bases. This CDR3 comprises 20 residues. Trimming cost V 4 bases and J 0 bases; bases outside gene matches: 15. The germline V gene encodes CDR1 SGHRS and CDR2 YFSETQ.

The chain employs TRBV2 and TRBJ2-3; perhaps TRBD2 as D (5 bases). The CDR3 runs 13 residues. With 11 bases removed from V and 2 bases from J, the gap between germline ends came to 14 bases. Germline V gene lookup returns CDR1 SNHLY and CDR2 FYNNEI. The CDR3 reads CALPGTPTDTQYF. The CDR3 DNA sequence: TGTGCCTTACCGGGAACCCCCACAGATACGCAGTATTTT.

The chain couples TRBV13 to TRBJ1-3; the match to TRBD1 covers 9 bases. The CDR3 extends over 14 amino acids. The V gene's germline CDR1 is PRHDT and CDR2 FYEKMQ (reference sequence). The V gene end was trimmed by 5 bases and the J gene end by 8 bases; junction bases not matched to a gene: 7. The DNA of the CDR3 is TGTGCCAGCAGCACCGGGACAGGGTTTGACACCATATATTTT. It codes for CASSTGTGFDTIYF. Combining the CDR3 with reference TRBV13 and TRBJ1-3 gives the whole variable domain AAGVIQSPRHLIKEKRETATLKCYPIPRHDTVYWYQQGPGQDPQFLISFYEKMQSDKGSIPDRFSAQQFSDYHSELNMSSLELGDSALYFCASSTGTGFDTIYFGEGSWLTVV.

This chain joins TRBV5-6 and TRBJ1-5; D is unclear. CDR1 is SGHDT, CDR2 YYEEEE, per germline. Trimming pared 4 bases from V and 3 bases from J, leaving 11 bases between. The CDR3 contains 14 residues. The CDR3 region is CASSGWTNNQPQHF. The CDR3 region has the DNA TGTGCCAGCAGCGGATGGACTAACAATCAGCCCCAGCATTTT. Supplemented by reference TRBV5-6 and TRBJ1-5, the full variable domain reads DAGVTQSPTHLIKTRGQQVTLRCSPKSGHDTVSWYQQALGQGPQFIFQYYEEEERQRGNFPDRFSGHQFPNYSSELNVNALLLGDSALYLCASSGWTNNQPQHFGDGTRLSIL.

This chain uses TRBV7-8 with TRBJ1-1, with a tentative D call TRBD1 (6 bases). The CDR3 runs to 17 residues. V was trimmed by 4 bases and J by 0 bases, leaving 18 bases between them. Germline lookup yields CDR1 SGHVS and CDR2 FQNEAQ. CDR3: CASSWRNRVPMNTEAFF. CDR3 coding DNA: TGTGCCAGCAGCTGGAGAAACAGGGTGCCCATGAACACTGAAGCTTTCTTT.

The count of this clone is one. The chain carries TRBV30 and TRBJ2-5; 9 bases are shared with TRBD1. Germline trimming cut 1 base from V and 4 bases from J; bases unmatched to any gene: 4. There are 14 residues in the CDR3. Germline CDR1 is GTSNPN and CDR2 is SVGIG (reference sequence). The CDR3 region is CAWSGRQGVETQYF. The CDR3 coding sequence is TGTGCCTGGAGTGGGAGACAGGGGGTAGAGACCCAGTACTTC.

The rearrangement joins TRBV5-4 to TRBJ1-6; D perhaps matches TRBD1 (6 bases). CDR3 length: 17 residues. The germline V gene encodes CDR1 SGHNT and CDR2 YYREEE (reference sequence). The germline V and J ends were trimmed by 0 bases and 4 bases, with 14 bases remaining between them. The CDR3 protein is CASSLDPSTGYNSPLHF. CDR3 coding DNA: TGTGCCAGCAGCTTGGACCCTTCGACAGGTTATAATTCACCCCTCCACTTT. Full variable domain (outside the CDR3, taken from reference TRBV5-4 and TRBJ1-6): ETGVTQSPTHLIKTRGQQVTLRCSSQSGHNTVSWYQQALGQGPQFIFQYYREEENGRGNFPPRFSGLQFPNYSSELNVNALELDDSALYLCASSLDPSTGYNSPLHFGNGTRLTVT.

V gene TRBV19 combines with J gene TRBJ2-7; tentatively, D is TRBD1 (6 bases). Trimming cost V 6 bases and J 2 bases, with 14 bases left between them. Per the germline V gene, CDR1 is LNHDA and CDR2 is SQIVND (reference sequence). The CDR3 runs to 14 residues. CDR3 bases: TGTGCCAGTAGCTCGGCTACAGGGCCCTACGAGCAGTACTTC. It codes for CASSSATGPYEQYF.